Reported below is one T cell receptor (beta chain). Its antigen is not known. The data originate from a study of brain T cells in children with intractable seizures. Trimming took off 4 bases at V and 4 bases at J, with 14 bases between the two ends. The CDR3 has 15 residues. Germline loops: CDR1 KGHDR, CDR2 SFDVKD. This table comes from immunoSEQ multiplex PCR, and its TCRdb copy is limited to in-frame clones, with some not included. Of 300,000 to 400,000 clones detected, over 90% appear once; the ten largest clones hold 5.5% to 6%. Time point reported: blood from clinic visit 5 months post-surgery; TSC patient then seizure free. The sequenced cases were selected for having the highest brain T cell transcript signatures. Before surgery, patients took at least one anti-epileptic drug. Findings and caveats of the study: Absence of clones before surgery may stem from lower sequencing depth.

The sequence was obtained from a boy in the first two years of life with tuberous sclerosis and intractable seizures. The specimen comprised peripheral blood, sampled 4 to 5 months after surgery. J is TRBJ2-3 and V is TRBV24-1; perhaps TRBD2 as D (6 bases). CDR3 sequence (DNA): TGTGCCACCAGTGACCCTACTAGCAGATCAGATACGCAGTATTTT. Translating gives CATSDPTSRSDTQYF.